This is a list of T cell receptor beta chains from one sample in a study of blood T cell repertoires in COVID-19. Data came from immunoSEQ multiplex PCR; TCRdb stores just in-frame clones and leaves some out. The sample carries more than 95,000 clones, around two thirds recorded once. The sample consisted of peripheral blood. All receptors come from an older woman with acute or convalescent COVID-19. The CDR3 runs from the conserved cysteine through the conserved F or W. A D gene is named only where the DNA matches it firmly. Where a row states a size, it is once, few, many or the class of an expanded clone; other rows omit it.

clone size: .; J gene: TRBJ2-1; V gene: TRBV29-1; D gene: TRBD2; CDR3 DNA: TGCAGCGGGGCGGCTAGCGGGAGTAAATACAATGAGCAGTTCTTC; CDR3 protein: CSGAASGSKYNEQFF
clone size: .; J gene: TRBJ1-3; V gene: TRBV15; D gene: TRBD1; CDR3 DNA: TGTGCCACCAGCAGGGACAGGGGGATTGGAAACACCATATATTTT; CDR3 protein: CATSRDRGIGNTIYF
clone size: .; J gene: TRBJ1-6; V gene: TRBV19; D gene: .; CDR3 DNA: TGTGCCAGTAATCCCGACAGGACCTATTCACCCCTCCACTTT; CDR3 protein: CASNPDRTYSPLHF
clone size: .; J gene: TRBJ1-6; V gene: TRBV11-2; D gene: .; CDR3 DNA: TGTGCCAGCACCCGGATCGGTGGCGGGGGGCGATATAATTCACCCCTCCACTTT; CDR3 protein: CASTRIGGGGRYNSPLHF
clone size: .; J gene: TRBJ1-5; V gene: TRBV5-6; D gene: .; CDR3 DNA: TGTGCCAGCAGCTTGTTTTCGGGTAGTCAGCCCCAGCATTTT; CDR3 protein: CASSLFSGSQPQHF
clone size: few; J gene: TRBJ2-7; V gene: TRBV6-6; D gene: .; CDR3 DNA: TGTGCCAGCAGTCCACCTACCGGGTACGAGCAGTACTTC; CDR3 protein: CASSPPTGYEQYF
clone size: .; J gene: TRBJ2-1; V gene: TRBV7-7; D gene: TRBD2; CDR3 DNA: TGTGCTAGCAGCTTATCCTTAGCGGGAGAGCAGTTCTTC; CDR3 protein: CASSLSLAGEQFF
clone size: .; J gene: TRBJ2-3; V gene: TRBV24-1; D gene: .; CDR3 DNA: TGTGCCACCAGTGATTCCCCAACAGGGTCGGCGCAGTATTTT; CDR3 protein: CATSDSPTGSAQYF
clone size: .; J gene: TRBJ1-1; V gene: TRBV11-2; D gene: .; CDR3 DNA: TGTGCCAGCAGCTTAGGTATGAACACTGAAGCTTTCTTT; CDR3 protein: CASSLGMNTEAFF
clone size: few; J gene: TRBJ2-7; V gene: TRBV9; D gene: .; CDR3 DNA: TGTGCCAGCAGCGTAGACGGGGACATCTCCTACGAGCAGTACTTC; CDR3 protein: CASSVDGDISYEQYF
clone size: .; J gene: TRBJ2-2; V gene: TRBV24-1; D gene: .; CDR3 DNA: TGTGCCACCAGTGCGGCACAGGGTGGCACCGGGGAGCTGTTTTTT; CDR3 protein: CATSAAQGGTGELFF
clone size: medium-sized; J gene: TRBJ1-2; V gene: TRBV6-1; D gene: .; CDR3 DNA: TGTGCCAGCAGTGAAGCAGGAGGGGACTATGGCTACACCTTC; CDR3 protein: CASSEAGGDYGYTF
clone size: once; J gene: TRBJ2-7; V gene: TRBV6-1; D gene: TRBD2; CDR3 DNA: TGTGCCAGCAGTGAAGGAACTAGCGGGGGTAGAATTGGGCAGTACTTC; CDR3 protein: CASSEGTSGGRIGQYF
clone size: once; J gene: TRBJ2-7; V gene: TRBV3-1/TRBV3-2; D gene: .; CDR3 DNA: TGTGCCAGCAGCCAAGTTCGTGGAGTCCCCTACGAGCAGTACTTC; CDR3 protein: CASSQVRGVPYEQYF
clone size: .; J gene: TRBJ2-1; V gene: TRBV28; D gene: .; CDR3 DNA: TGTGCCAGCAAACAGGCAGGGGCGTCCTACAATGAGCAGTTCTTC; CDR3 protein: CASKQAGASYNEQFF
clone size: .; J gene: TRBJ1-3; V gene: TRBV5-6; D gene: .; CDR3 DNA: TGTGCCAGCAGCAAGGACATCTCTGGAAACACCATATATTTT; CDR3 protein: CASSKDISGNTIYF
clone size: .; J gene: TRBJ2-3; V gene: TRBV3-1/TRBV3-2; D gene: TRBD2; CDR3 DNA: TGTGCCAGCAGCCAAGAAGTACCCTCGATAGATAGCGGGGGCTACACAGATACGCAGTATTTT; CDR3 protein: CASSQEVPSIDSGGYTDTQYF
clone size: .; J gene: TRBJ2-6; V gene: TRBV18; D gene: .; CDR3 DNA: TGTGCCAGCTCACCTACAGGGCCCGGCTCTGGGGCCAACGTCCTGACTTTC; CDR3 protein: CASSPTGPGSGANVLTF
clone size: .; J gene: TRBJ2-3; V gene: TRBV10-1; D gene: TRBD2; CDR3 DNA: TGCGCCAGCAGTCGGGGGGGTGGCACAGATACGCAGTATTTT; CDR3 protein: CASSRGGGTDTQYF
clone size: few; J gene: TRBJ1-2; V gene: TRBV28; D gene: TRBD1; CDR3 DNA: TGTGCCAGCAGTTCGGTGACAGGGGATAACTATGGCTACACCTTC; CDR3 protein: CASSSVTGDNYGYTF
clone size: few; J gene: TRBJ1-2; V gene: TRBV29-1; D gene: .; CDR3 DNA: TGCAGCGTTCAGGGCCCCTATGGCTACACCTTC; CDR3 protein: CSVQGPYGYTF
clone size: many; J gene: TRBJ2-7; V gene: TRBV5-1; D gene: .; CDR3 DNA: TGCGCCAGCAGCCTGGACCCAAGGAGCTCCTACGAGCAGTACTTC; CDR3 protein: CASSLDPRSSYEQYF
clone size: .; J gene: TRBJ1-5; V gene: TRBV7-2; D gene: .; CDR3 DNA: TGTGCCAGCAGCACACGGGGGGGCAATCAGCCCCAGCATTTT; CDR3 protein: CASSTRGGNQPQHF
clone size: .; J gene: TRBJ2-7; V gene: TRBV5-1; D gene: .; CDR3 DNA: TGCGCCAGCAGCTTGGTGCCACACGAGGACTACGAGCAGTACTTC; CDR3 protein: CASSLVPHEDYEQYF
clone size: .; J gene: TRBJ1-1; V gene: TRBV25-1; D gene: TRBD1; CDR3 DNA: TGTGCCAGCAGTGAACAGGGGGCGCCTATGAACACTGAAGCTTTCTTT; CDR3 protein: CASSEQGAPMNTEAFF
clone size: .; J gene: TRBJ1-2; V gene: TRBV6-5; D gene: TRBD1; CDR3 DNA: TGTGCCAGCAGACCTCCGACAGGGTATGGCTACACCTTC; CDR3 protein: CASRPPTGYGYTF
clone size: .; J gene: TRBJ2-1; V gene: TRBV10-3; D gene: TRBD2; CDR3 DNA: TGTGCCATCAACCAACCGACTAGCGGGAATGAGCAGTTCTTC; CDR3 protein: CAINQPTSGNEQFF
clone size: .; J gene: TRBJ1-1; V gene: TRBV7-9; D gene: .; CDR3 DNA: TGTGCCAGCAGCTGGAGTATGAACACTGAAGCTTTCTTT; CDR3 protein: CASSWSMNTEAFF
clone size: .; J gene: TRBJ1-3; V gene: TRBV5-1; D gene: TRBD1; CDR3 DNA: TGCGCCAGCAGCTTACAGGGGGCGCGTGGAAACACCATATATTTT; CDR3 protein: CASSLQGARGNTIYF
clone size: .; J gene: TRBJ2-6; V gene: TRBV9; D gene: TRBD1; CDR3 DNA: TGTGCCAGCAGCGCTACAGGGGCGCGCTACTCTGGGGCCAACGTCCTGACTTTC; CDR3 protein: CASSATGARYSGANVLTF
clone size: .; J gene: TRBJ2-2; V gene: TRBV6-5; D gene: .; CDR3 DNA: TGTGCCAGCTCCCCGAACGGGAACACCGGGGAGCTGTTTTTT; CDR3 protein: CASSPNGNTGELFF
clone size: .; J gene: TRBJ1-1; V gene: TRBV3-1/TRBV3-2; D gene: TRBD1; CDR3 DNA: TGTGCCAGCAGCCATGGGAGACAGGGCACTGAAGCTTTCTTT; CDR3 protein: CASSHGRQGTEAFF
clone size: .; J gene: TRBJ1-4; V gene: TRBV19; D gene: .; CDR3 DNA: TGTGCCAGCCGGACAGTAGCAACTAATGAAAAACTGTTTTTT; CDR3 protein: CASRTVATNEKLFF
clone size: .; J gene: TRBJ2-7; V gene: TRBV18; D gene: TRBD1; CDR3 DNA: TGTGCCAGCTCGACGGGGACAGGGGCCCTCGAGCAGTACTTC; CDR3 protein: CASSTGTGALEQYF
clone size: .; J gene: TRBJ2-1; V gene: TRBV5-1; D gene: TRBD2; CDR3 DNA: TGCGCCAGCAGCAGCGGGACCTACAATGAGCAGTTCTTC; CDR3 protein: CASSSGTYNEQFF
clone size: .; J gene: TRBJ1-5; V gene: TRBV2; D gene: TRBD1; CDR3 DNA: TGTGCCAGCGGAGGGGGCTGGGGTCAGCCCCAGCATTTT; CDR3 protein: CASGGGWGQPQHF
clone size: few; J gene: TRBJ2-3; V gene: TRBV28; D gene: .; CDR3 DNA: TGTGCCAGCAGTTTACACAGAAGCACAGATACGCAGTATTTT; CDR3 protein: CASSLHRSTDTQYF
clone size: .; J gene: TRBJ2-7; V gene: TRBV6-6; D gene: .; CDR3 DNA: TGTGCCAGCAGTTACTCGGGCAGGGGTAACGAGCAGTACTTC; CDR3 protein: CASSYSGRGNEQYF
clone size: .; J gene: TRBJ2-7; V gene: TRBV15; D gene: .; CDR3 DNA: TGTGCCACCAGCAGAGAGGGCGGGCCCTACGAGCAGTACTTC; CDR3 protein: CATSREGGPYEQYF
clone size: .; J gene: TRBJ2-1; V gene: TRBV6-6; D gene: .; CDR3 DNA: TGTGCCAGCAGTTACTCGATTGTAGCGGAGCAGTTCTTC; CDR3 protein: CASSYSIVAEQFF
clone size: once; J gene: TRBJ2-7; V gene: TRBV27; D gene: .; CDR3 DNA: TGTGCCAGCAGTTTAGGGGGGGGGCTCTCCTACGAGCAGTACTTC; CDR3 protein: CASSLGGGLSYEQYF
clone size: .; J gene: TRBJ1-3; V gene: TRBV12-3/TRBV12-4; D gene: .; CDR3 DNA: TGTGCCAGCAGTTTTAGCTCTGGAAACACCATATATTTT; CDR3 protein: CASSFSSGNTIYF
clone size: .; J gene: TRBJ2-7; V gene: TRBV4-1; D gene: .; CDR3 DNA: TGCGCCAGCAGCCAAGGTCGGGGGTCCGGGACCTACGAGCAGTACTTC; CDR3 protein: CASSQGRGSGTYEQYF